A selection of T cell receptor beta chains follows, all from one sample in a study of naive and memory T cell subsets. A single record per CDR3 protein comes from TCRdb applying MiXCR to the UMI-ligation and nested PCR reads. The repertoire holds roughly 36,000 distinct CDR3 sequences, with about 11% as singletons. This sample comprised skin, obtained from a tuberculin skin test site. The receptors were sampled from an adult in good health. Each CDR3 is given with its conserved first and last residue. The order of the fields is D gene, V gene, J gene, clone size, CDR3 protein, CDR3 DNA. A D gene is named only where the DNA matches it firmly. Clone sizes are given selectively: once, few, many, or a class where the clone is expanded.

>NA|TRBV5-1|TRBJ2-5|few
CASSLASPTGETQYF
TGCGCCAGCAGCTTGGCGAGCCCGACGGGAGAGACCCAGTACTTC
>NA|TRBV12-5|TRBJ1-2|few
CASGLTNYGYTF
TGTGCTAGTGGTTTGACAAACTATGGCTACACCTTC
>NA|TRBV20-1|TRBJ2-1|NA
CSARDRGFLRVFF
TGCAGTGCTAGAGATAGGGGCTTCCTGAGGGTGTTCTTC
>NA|TRBV20-1|TRBJ2-1|many
CSAFPRGAMQEQFF
TGCAGTGCATTCCCCCGTGGAGCGATGCAGGAGCAGTTCTTC
>TRBD1|TRBV3-1|TRBJ2-7|NA
CASSLRDRPSYEQYF
TGTGCCAGCAGTCTCCGGGACAGGCCTTCCTACGAGCAGTACTTC
>NA|TRBV11-2|TRBJ2-7|few
CASSRPPESGPYEQYF
TGTGCCAGCAGCCGGCCCCCCGAGTCGGGGCCCTACGAGCAGTACTTC
>TRBD1|TRBV4-2|TRBJ2-2|NA
CASSQPLQGSGELFF
TGTGCCAGCAGCCAGCCCCTACAGGGGTCCGGGGAGCTGTTTTTT
>TRBD1|TRBV19|TRBJ1-5|many
CASSIDRVTQPQHF
TGTGCCAGTAGTATCGACAGGGTTACTCAGCCCCAGCATTTT
>NA|TRBV7-9|TRBJ1-6|NA
CASSLGAGFYNSPLHF
TGTGCCAGCAGCTTGGGTGCGGGATTCTATAATTCACCCCTCCACTTT
>TRBD1|TRBV5-1|TRBJ2-7|NA
CASSFTGGLYEQYF
TGCGCCAGCAGCTTCACAGGGGGCCTCTACGAGCAGTACTTC
>TRBD1|TRBV7-9|TRBJ1-2|NA
CASSLSGGNYGYTF
TGTGCCAGCAGCTTATCAGGGGGCAACTATGGCTACACCTTC
>TRBD1|TRBV5-4|TRBJ1-1|NA
CASSLDLRGQTEAFF
TGTGCCAGCAGCTTGGACCTCAGGGGGCAAACTGAAGCTTTCTTT
>NA|TRBV20-1|TRBJ1-1|many
CSLRGREYTEAFF
TGCAGTCTTAGGGGCAGGGAATACACTGAAGCTTTCTTT
>TRBD1|TRBV12-3/TRBV12-4|TRBJ2-2|few
CASSPAGGLANTGELFF
TGTGCCAGCAGTCCCGCAGGGGGCCTCGCGAACACCGGGGAGCTGTTTTTT
>NA|TRBV4-2|TRBJ1-1|many
CASSQMNTEAFF
TGTGCCAGCAGCCAAATGAACACTGAAGCTTTCTTT
>NA|TRBV2|TRBJ1-1|NA
CASSDYLGNTEAFF
TGTGCCAGCAGTGATTATTTGGGGAACACTGAAGCTTTCTTT
>NA|TRBV5-1|TRBJ1-4|many
CASSPGNGNEKLFF
TGCGCCAGCAGCCCGGGAAACGGGAATGAAAAACTGTTTTTT
>TRBD1|TRBV9|TRBJ1-2|NA
CASSLQGRNNYGYTF
TGTGCCAGCAGCTTACAGGGGAGGAATAACTATGGCTACACCTTC
>NA|TRBV20-1|TRBJ2-5|medium-sized
CSARDLGAGGTLFGETQYF
TGCAGTGCTAGAGATCTCGGTGCGGGCGGGACATTATTTGGAGAGACCCAGTACTTC
>NA|TRBV30|TRBJ2-5|NA
CAWSRYQETQYF
TGTGCCTGGAGTAGGTACCAAGAGACCCAGTACTTC
>TRBD2|TRBV5-8|TRBJ2-5|few
CASSPLRSASGGQETQYF
TGTGCCAGCAGCCCCCTCCGCTCGGCTAGCGGGGGGCAAGAGACCCAGTACTTC
>NA|TRBV10-3|TRBJ2-1|few
CAISESPVPLNNEQFF
TGTGCCATCAGTGAGAGTCCCGTCCCACTTAACAATGAGCAGTTCTTC
>TRBD1|TRBV7-2|TRBJ1-2|NA
CASSRTGDYYGDTF
TGTGCCAGCAGCCGGACAGGCGACTACTATGGCGACACCTTC
>NA|TRBV2|TRBJ1-2|NA
CASSEVEGVGYTF
TGTGCCAGCAGTGAAGTGGAAGGGGTTGGCTACACCTTC
>NA|TRBV11-2|TRBJ1-4|few
CASSLGPQSGEKLFF
TGTGCCAGCAGCTTAGGTCCGCAGTCTGGAGAAAAACTGTTTTTT
>TRBD2|TRBV29-1|TRBJ2-1|few
CSVESSGSLHEQFF
TGCAGCGTTGAATCCAGCGGGAGTCTTCATGAGCAGTTCTTC
>NA|TRBV27|TRBJ1-2|few
CASSLSGGLNYGYTF
TGTGCCAGCAGTTTATCAGGGGGACTAAACTATGGCTACACCTTC
>TRBD1|TRBV5-1|TRBJ2-1|few
CASSLATGTYYNEQFF
TGCGCCAGCAGCTTGGCGACAGGGACCTACTACAATGAGCAGTTCTTC
>NA|TRBV19|TRBJ1-1|NA
CASSISRRGEAFF
TGTGCCAGTAGTATCAGTAGAAGGGGTGAAGCTTTCTTT
>NA|TRBV12-3/TRBV12-4|TRBJ2-7|many
CASSYSGAGTYEQYF
TGTGCCAGCAGTTACTCAGGGGCCGGCACCTACGAGCAGTACTTC
>NA|TRBV6-1|TRBJ1-2|few
CASSEAEGLNYGYTF
TGTGCCAGCAGTGAAGCCGAGGGCCTTAACTATGGCTACACCTTC
>NA|TRBV12-3/TRBV12-4|TRBJ1-1|many
CASSFMNTEAFF
TGTGCCAGCAGCTTCATGAACACTGAAGCTTTCTTT
>NA|TRBV7-6|TRBJ2-6|NA
CASSLYDRTHSGANVLTF
TGTGCCAGCAGCCTGTATGACCGGACCCACTCTGGGGCCAACGTCCTGACTTTC
>NA|TRBV20-1|TRBJ1-2|few
CSASKGYSDYGYTF
TGCAGTGCTAGTAAGGGGTATTCGGACTATGGCTACACCTTC
>NA|TRBV20-1|TRBJ2-1|few
CSASVDYNEQFF
TGCAGTGCTAGTGTCGACTACAATGAGCAGTTCTTC